This is a list of T cell receptor beta chains from one sample in a study of blood T cell repertoires in COVID-19. The assay was immunoSEQ multiplex PCR, and TCRdb's table has in-frame clones only and misses some. The table lists some 160,000 clones, around 82% of them singletons. Sequenced sample: peripheral blood. The receptors were sampled from a woman aged 45-60 years with acute or convalescent COVID-19. The CDR3 runs from the conserved cysteine through the conserved F or W. The order of the fields is clone size, J gene, D gene, CDR3 length, V gene, CDR3 protein, CDR3 DNA. A D gene is named only where the DNA matches it firmly. Part of the rows lack a size; the others show once, few, many or a class for expanded clones.

few | TRBJ1-1 | NA | 15 | TRBV4-2 | CASSQEWRMNTEAFF | TGTGCCAGCAGCCAAGAATGGAGGATGAACACTGAAGCTTTCTTT
NA | TRBJ2-7 | TRBD2 | 16 | TRBV6-5 | CASSYSLAGGSYEQYF | TGTGCCAGCAGTTACTCGTTAGCGGGGGGCTCCTACGAGCAGTACTTC
NA | TRBJ1-2 | NA | 13 | TRBV12-3/TRBV12-4 | CASRFGQLYGYTF | TGTGCCAGCCGATTCGGACAGCTCTATGGCTACACCTTC
NA | TRBJ2-1 | TRBD1 | 16 | TRBV11-3 | CASSPGPGQGENEQFF | TGTGCCAGCAGCCCCGGACCGGGACAGGGGGAGAATGAGCAGTTCTTC
NA | TRBJ1-3 | NA | 16 | TRBV18 | CASSPREALSGNTIYF | TGTGCCAGCTCACCACGAGAGGCCCTCTCTGGAAACACCATATATTTT
NA | TRBJ2-3 | NA | 16 | TRBV27 | CASTLGRGHSTDTQYF | TGTGCCAGCACCCTAGGTAGGGGACATAGTACAGATACGCAGTATTTT
NA | TRBJ1-1 | NA | 15 | TRBV6-1 | CASSEASGAYTEAFF | TGTGCCAGCAGTGAAGCATCAGGGGCCTACACTGAAGCTTTCTTT
NA | TRBJ2-2 | NA | 14 | TRBV10-3 | CAISDTTLKPELFF | TGTGCCATCAGTGACACGACATTAAAGCCAGAGCTGTTTTTT
NA | TRBJ2-7 | NA | 14 | TRBV2 | CACSGVQGLYEQYF | TGTGCTTGCTCAGGGGTCCAGGGGCTCTACGAGCAGTACTTC
many | TRBJ2-2 | TRBD2 | 16 | TRBV5-4 | CASSLGGLAGSGELFF | TGTGCCAGCAGCCTCGGGGGACTAGCGGGGTCCGGGGAGCTGTTTTTT
NA | TRBJ1-1 | NA | 16 | TRBV12-5 | CASGSTVLWGNTEAFF | TGTGCTAGTGGTTCGACAGTGCTTTGGGGTAACACTGAAGCTTTCTTT
few | TRBJ2-2 | TRBD1 | 18 | TRBV11-2 | CASSSLWTGGLNTGELFF | TGTGCCAGCAGCTCCCTGTGGACAGGGGGCTTGAACACCGGGGAGCTGTTTTTT
NA | TRBJ1-1 | TRBD1 | 15 | TRBV9 | CASSVAGQGNTEAFF | TGTGCCAGCAGCGTAGCGGGACAGGGAAACACTGAAGCTTTCTTT
NA | TRBJ2-4 | TRBD1 | 16 | TRBV11-3 | CASSPGTGLAKNIQYF | TGTGCCAGCAGCCCAGGGACAGGGCTAGCCAAAAACATTCAGTACTTC
NA | TRBJ1-2 | NA | 15 | TRBV4-3 | CASSQNVLGGYGYTF | TGCGCCAGCAGCCAGAACGTCCTCGGGGGCTATGGCTACACCTTC
NA | TRBJ1-2 | NA | 14 | TRBV7-2 | CASSPGTLLYGYTF | TGTGCCAGCAGCCCTGGGACACTCCTCTATGGCTACACCTTC
NA | TRBJ2-2 | TRBD2 | 16 | TRBV3-1/TRBV3-2 | CASSHTSSGGTGELFF | TGTGCCAGCAGCCATACGTCTAGCGGGGGGACCGGGGAGCTGTTTTTT
few | TRBJ1-3 | TRBD1 | 13 | TRBV6-5 | CVTGVSSGNTIYF | TGTGTTACAGGGGTATCGTCCGGAAACACCATATATTTT
few | TRBJ2-7 | TRBD1 | 15 | TRBV4-2 | CASSQAGQGSHEQYF | TGTGCCAGCAGCCAAGCGGGACAGGGGTCCCACGAGCAGTACTTC
NA | TRBJ1-1 | NA | 15 | TRBV12-5 | CASGLAQNMNTEAFF | TGTGCTAGTGGTTTGGCACAGAACATGAACACTGAAGCTTTCTTT
NA | TRBJ2-2 | TRBD2 | 15 | TRBV6-5 | CASSRAGPTTGELFF | TGTGCCAGCAGTCGAGCGGGGCCGACCACCGGGGAGCTGTTTTTT
NA | TRBJ1-6 | NA | 14 | TRBV7-2 | CASSLLRVESPLHF | TGTGCCAGCAGCTTACTACGGGTTGAGTCACCCCTCCACTTT
NA | TRBJ1-2 | NA | 14 | TRBV2 | CASIKGGPPYGYTF | TGTGCCAGCATCAAAGGAGGGCCTCCCTATGGCTACACCTTC
NA | TRBJ1-2 | NA | 15 | TRBV6-2/TRBV6-3 | CASSYWEQGGYGYTF | TGTGCCAGCAGTTACTGGGAACAGGGTGGCTATGGCTACACCTTC
NA | TRBJ1-1 | NA | 16 | TRBV5-4 | CASSLGVGRKFTEAFF | TGTGCCAGCAGCTTGGGTGTCGGGAGGAAGTTCACTGAAGCTTTCTTT
NA | TRBJ1-1 | NA | 11 | TRBV12-1 | CASSLLGNHQF | TGTGCCAGCAGCCTACTAGGAAACCATCAATTT